The 10 T cell receptor beta chains below all came from one sample that was sequenced in a study of vaccination effects on CD4 cells after COVID-19. Here immunoSEQ multiplex PCR was the method, and the copy in TCRdb shows in-frame clones only, minus some. The table has fewer than 40,000 clones, under 70% seen once; the top ten hold about 23%. Their cognate antigens are unknown. Within the ViraFEST assay, antigen-specific CD4+ T cells underwent expansion with viral peptide pools prior to sequencing. CD4+ T cells were isolated after around 9 days of culture. Neither prior SARS-CoV-2 infection nor positive nucleocapsid antibodies were present in the vaccine recipients. Sequenced here: CD4+ T cells from PBMCs cultured with SARS-CoV-2 spike peptides, sampled before COVID-19 vaccination. These receptors all stem from a human donor who received a COVID-19 vaccine.

This chain connects TRBV2 to TRBJ2-1; 10 bases fit TRBD2. The germline V gene encodes CDR1 SNHLY and CDR2 FYNNEI. Unmatched junction bases numbered 8, after V lost 8 bases and J lost 7 bases. CDR3 length: 14 amino acids. The CDR3 loop reads CASGQREGRNEQFF. Written as DNA, the CDR3 is TGTGCCAGCGGTCAGCGGGAGGGCCGGAATGAGCAGTTCTTC.

This clone was observed a single time. The chain uses TRBV10-3 and TRBJ2-1; TRBD2 matches at 12 bases. Per germline, CDR1 ENHRY and CDR2 SYGVKD. Unmatched junction bases numbered 3, after V lost 7 bases and J lost 8 bases. The CDR3 contains 13 residues. CDR3 DNA sequence: TGTGCCATCACTAGCGGGGGGGCGGATGAGCAGTTCTTC. Amino acid sequence: CAITSGGADEQFF.

The chain carries TRBV6-2 or TRBV6-3 and TRBJ2-5; no firm D call. V was shortened by 2 bases and J by 5 bases, with 9 bases between the two germline ends. The germline gives CDR1 MNHEY, CDR2 SVGEGT. The CDR3 runs to 13 residues. The CDR3 is CASSYQGRETQYF. Here the CDR3 DNA reads TGTGCCAGCAGTTACCAAGGAAGGGAGACCCAGTACTTC.

This clone was picked up one time. The chain employs TRBV5-1 and TRBJ2-2, with 8 positions matching TRBD2. The CDR3 length is 15 residues. V was pared by 2 bases and J by 7 bases, with 7 bases of the junction left unmatched. Germline CDR1 is SGHRS and CDR2 is YFSETQ. DNA of the CDR3: TGCGCCAGCAGCTTAGGAGCGGGGGTGGACGGGGAGCTGTTTTTT. Translating it yields CASSLGAGVDGELFF.

This sequence joins TRBV5-1 and TRBJ2-5; 9 bases line up with TRBD2. CDR3 length: 14 amino acids. Germline trimming cut 2 bases from V and 5 bases from J; bases unmatched to any gene: 4. Germline V gives CDR1 SGHRS, CDR2 YFSETQ. The CDR3 spells CASSLAGGKETQYF. Written as DNA, the CDR3 is TGCGCCAGCAGCTTAGCGGGGGGTAAGGAGACCCAGTACTTC.

The chain is built from TRBV28 and TRBJ1-2; D gene ambiguous. The V end lost 3 bases, the J end lost 5 bases, and 4 bases lay between the germline ends. There are 11 residues in the CDR3. Germline V lookup: CDR1 MDHEN, CDR2 SYDVKM. The CDR3 sequence is CASSFFYGYTF. CDR3 DNA sequence: TGTGCCAGCAGTTTCTTTTATGGCTACACCTTC.

The chain is built from TRBV30 and TRBJ2-7; unclear D gene. Per the germline V gene, CDR1 is GTSNPN and CDR2 is SVGIG (reference sequence). Trimming took 0 bases from V and 3 from J, leaving 12 bases between them. The CDR3 is made up of 14 amino acids. CDR3 nucleotide sequence: TGTGCCTGGAGTGTACCCGATAGCCTCTACGAGCAGTACTTC. Translated, it gives CAWSVPDSLYEQYF. Based on the CDR3 plus reference TRBV30 and TRBJ2-7, the full variable domain is SQTIHQWPATLVQPVGSPLSLECTVEGTSNPNLYWYRQAAGRGLQLLFYSVGIGQISSEVPQNLSASRPQDRQFILSSKKLLLSDSGFYLCAWSVPDSLYEQYFGPGTRLTVT.

The chain combines TRBV6-5 with TRBJ1-2; a weak D match, TRBD1 (6 bases). Germline CDR1 is MNHEY and CDR2 is SVGAGI. Trimming took 6 bases from V and 5 from J, leaving 16 bases between them. The length of the CDR3 is 14 residues. CDR3: CASSQILDSYGYTF. DNA of the CDR3: TGTGCCAGCAGCCAGATTCTGGACAGTTATGGCTACACCTTC.

This clone was seen only once. J is TRBJ2-1 and V is TRBV11-3; no firm D call. The CDR3 covers 12 residues. The germline V gene has CDR1 SGHNT and CDR2 YENEEA. Trimming removed 0 bases from V and 7 bases from J, with 4 bases in between. The CDR3 coding sequence is TGTGCCAGCAGCTTAGAGAAGAATGAGCAGTTCTTC. Its protein is CASSLEKNEQFF.

V and J are TRBV7-2 and TRBJ2-7; D call uncertain. This CDR3 has 14 residues. With 0 bases removed from V and 6 bases from J, the gap between germline ends came to 12 bases. Germline V gene lookup returns CDR1 SGHTA and CDR2 FQGNSA. CDR3 coding DNA: TGTGCCAGCAGCTTAGCGGGAAAAGCTGGCGAGCAGTACTTC. The encoded protein is CASSLAGKAGEQYF.